These 32 T cell receptor beta chains were sequenced from one sample in a study of CD8 T cells in Susac syndrome. With random hexamers, reverse transcription was performed on about 0.5 to 1 ug of RNA. TCRdb ran MiXCR on the immunoSEQ multiplex PCR reads and lists one entry per CDR3 protein. Seen here are roughly 190,000 distinct CDR3 sequences, less than 95% observed once, and the top ten hold about 0.1%. Sequencing was performed on CD4+ T cells from PBMCs. These receptors were obtained from a human donor in good health.

This chain links TRBV27 with TRBJ2-1, with 11 nucleotides matching TRBD2. Germline CDR1 is MNHEY and CDR2 is SMNVEV (reference sequence). This CDR3 has 14 amino acids. Trimming at V came to 7 bases and at J to 8 bases, leaving 7 bases not matched to a gene. DNA of the CDR3: TGTGCCAGCAAAACGACTAGCGGGAATTATGAGCAGTTCTTC. Its translation is CASKTTSGNYEQFF.

The chain links TRBV12-3 or TRBV12-4 to TRBJ2-3; 8 bases are a match to TRBD2. The CDR3 has 16 residues. The ends lost 5 bases at V and 6 bases at J; junction bases unmatched: 13. CDR3 sequence: CASSKLNSGGADTQYF. CDR3 nucleotides: TGTGCCAGCAGTAAGCTGAATTCGGGAGGGGCGGATACGCAGTATTTT.

This clonotype was seen a single time. The V and J genes are TRBV7-2 and TRBJ2-4; no definite D call. V lost 5 bases and J lost 0, with 11 bases in between. CDR1 SGHTA and CDR2 FQGNSA come from the germline V gene. This CDR3 comprises 15 residues. CDR3 sequence (DNA): TGTGCCAGCAGCCCTCGAGCGCTAGCCAAAAACATTCAGTACTTC. This translates into CASSPRALAKNIQYF.

The V and J genes are TRBV15 and TRBJ1-2, with D uncertain. The CDR3 sequence is 12 residues long. The germline V gene encodes CDR1 LNHNV and CDR2 YYDKDF (reference sequence). Trimming pared 0 bases from V and 8 bases from J, leaving 7 bases between. This chain's CDR3 is CATSRDAGGYTF. The CDR3 DNA reads TGTGCCACCAGCAGAGATGCAGGAGGCTACACCTTC. The whole variable domain, filled in from reference TRBV15 and TRBJ1-2, reads DAMVIQNPRYQVTQFGKPVTLSCSQTLNHNVMYWYQQKSSQAPKLLFHYYDKDFNNEADTPDNFQSRRPNTSFCFLDIRSPGLGDTAMYLCATSRDAGGYTFGSGTRLTVV.

The gene calls are TRBV20-1 and TRBJ1-1, with D unresolved. V lost 3 bases to trimming and J lost 4 bases, with 6 bases between them. From germline, CDR1 is DFQATT and CDR2 SNEGSKA (reference sequence). The CDR3 contains 11 residues. The CDR3: CSARGGTEAFF. The CDR3 coding sequence is TGCAGTGCTAGGGGAGGCACTGAAGCTTTCTTT.

V is TRBV11-3 and J is TRBJ2-7; 7 bases are a match to TRBD2. The CDR3 totals 13 residues. Trimming removed 5 bases from V and 6 bases from J; junction bases left unmatched: 7. Germline loops: CDR1 SGHNT, CDR2 YENEEA. CDR3 nucleotides: TGTGCCAGCAGCCAAGGACTAGTTACCGAGCAGTACTTC. Its translation: CASSQGLVTEQYF.

This clonotype has a single count. The chain employs TRBV12-3 or TRBV12-4 and TRBJ2-4; TRBD1 agrees at 7 bases. The junction had 6 bases not matched to a gene; V was cut back by 6 bases and J by 1 base. This CDR3 is built from 15 residues. In nucleotides, the CDR3 is TGTGCCAGCAGCTTAACGACAGGGGCCAAAAACATTCAGTACTTC. Protein product: CASSLTTGAKNIQYF.

This chain uses TRBV20-1 with TRBJ2-7, with TRBD2 identical over 7 bases. Germline loops: CDR1 DFQATT, CDR2 SNEGSKA (reference sequence). With 1 base clipped from V and 0 bases from J, the junction kept 3 bases outside the gene matches. CDR3 length: 14 amino acids. This CDR3 is CSARVGGSSYEQYF. CDR3 nucleotide sequence: TGCAGTGCTAGAGTGGGGGGGAGCTCCTACGAGCAGTACTTC.

V gene TRBV29-1 combines with J gene TRBJ2-7; 9 nucleotides line up with TRBD1. This CDR3 is built from 16 residues. The ends lost 4 bases at V and 2 bases at J; junction bases unmatched: 12. Looked up from germline, CDR1 is SQVTM and CDR2 is ANQGSEA. CDR3 in DNA: TGCAGCGTTGGGGGGACAGGGCCACTTCCCCCCTACGAGCAGTACTTC. Translated, it gives CSVGGTGPLPPYEQYF.

The table lists this clonotype with a count of one. The rearrangement uses TRBV18 and TRBJ1-2, with a tentative D call TRBD1 (5 bases). Germline V lookup: CDR1 KGHSH, CDR2 LQKENI. The V gene lost 1 base and the J gene lost 6 bases, with 15 bases spanning the gap. The CDR3 extends over 15 amino acids. The CDR3 region is CASSPRKGEVDGYTF. The CDR3, as DNA: TGTGCCAGCTCACCACGGAAAGGGGAAGTGGATGGCTACACCTTC.

This chain joins TRBV6-2 or TRBV6-3 and TRBJ1-2, with TRBD1 matching over 7 bases. CDR1 is MNHEY, CDR2 SVGEGT, per germline. V trimming: 5 bases; J trimming: 2 bases; junction bases outside the gene matches: 5. This CDR3 spans 14 amino acids. The chain's CDR3 is CASSPPGQNYGYTF. The CDR3, as DNA: TGTGCCAGCAGTCCCCCGGGACAGAACTATGGCTACACCTTC.

This chain connects TRBV3-1 to TRBJ2-1, with D possibly TRBD1 on 7 matching bases. The germline gives CDR1 LGHDT, CDR2 YNNKEL (reference sequence). The CDR3 loop spans 15 amino acids. V gave up 3 bases and J gave up 7 bases, with 16 bases separating them. CDR3 sequence reads: CASSHDRARGNEQFF. The CDR3 DNA reads TGTGCCAGCAGCCACGACAGGGCGCGGGGTAATGAGCAGTTCTTC.

The chain couples TRBV9 to TRBJ2-2; D unresolved. Germline CDR1 reads SGDLS; CDR2 reads YYNGEE. The CDR3 is 14 amino acids. Trimming cost V 3 bases and J 2 bases, with 8 bases left between them. Written as DNA, the CDR3 is TGTGCCAGCAGCGCTTTGATCAACACCGGGGAGCTGTTTTTT. This translates into CASSALINTGELFF.

The V call is TRBV18, the J call TRBJ2-7; D gene unclear. This CDR3 has 13 residues. Germline V gene lookup returns CDR1 KGHSH and CDR2 LQKENI. Trimming cost V 2 bases and J 3 bases, with 8 bases left between them. CDR3 loop: CASSPNSFYEQYF. CDR3 DNA: TGTGCCAGCTCACCAAACTCCTTCTACGAGCAGTACTTC.

CDR3 bases: TGCAGTGCTAGGGAGACTAGCGGGGGATACGAGCAGTACTTC. This encodes CSARETSGGYEQYF. The gene calls are TRBV20-1 and TRBJ2-7; TRBD2 aligns across 12 bases. Germline V gene sequence: CDR1 DFQATT, CDR2 SNEGSKA (reference sequence). There are 14 residues in the CDR3. The V and J ends lost 3 bases and 4 bases, in that order; junction bases with no gene match: 4.

This clonotype is a singleton in its sample. This chain links TRBV7-9 with TRBJ2-6, with 8 nucleotides matching TRBD1. The CDR3 sequence is 18 residues long. V lost 3 bases and J lost 2; bases outside the gene matches: 9. CDR1 and CDR2 from the germline V gene are SEHNR and FQNEAQ (reference sequence). DNA for the CDR3: TGTGCCAGCAGCTTGTTACAGGGGGATTCTGCTGGGGCCAACGTCCTGACTTTC. Translation gives CASSLLQGDSAGANVLTF.

The CDR3 protein is CASKPPGGPNNEQFF. Written as DNA, the CDR3 is TGTGCCAGCAAGCCCCCGGGAGGGCCAAACAATGAGCAGTTCTTC. The gene calls are TRBV6-2 or TRBV6-3 and TRBJ2-1; TRBD2 agrees at 8 bases. V shed 7 bases, J shed 5 bases, and the junction held 10 bases outside the gene matches. The CDR3 is made up of 15 amino acids. Germline V gene sequence: CDR1 MNHEY, CDR2 SVGEGT.

The J gene is TRBJ1-2, the V gene TRBV30; no clear D. The V and J ends lost 0 bases and 7 bases respectively, with 12 bases between them. Germline CDR1 is GTSNPN and CDR2 is SVGIG (reference sequence). The CDR3 consists of 13 residues. CDR3 residues: CAWSVRSDGGYTF. The CDR3 region has the DNA TGTGCCTGGAGTGTTAGGAGTGACGGTGGCTACACCTTC.

The chain is built from TRBV29-1 and TRBJ2-1, with D hard to call. V lost 0 bases and J lost 10, with 7 bases in between. The germline CDR1 and CDR2 sequences are SQVTM and ANQGSEA. The CDR3 has 11 amino acids. This chain's CDR3 is CSVEDPLEQFF. The CDR3, as DNA: TGCAGCGTTGAAGATCCCCTAGAGCAGTTCTTC.

This clonotype has more than one count but fewer than ten. In DNA form, the CDR3 reads TGTGCCAGCAGCCAAGATAGCTTATCCTACGAGCAGTACTTC. This sequence encodes CASSQDSLSYEQYF. The rearrangement uses TRBV3-1 and TRBJ2-7, with D hard to call. Per the germline V gene, CDR1 is LGHDT and CDR2 is YNNKEL (reference sequence). Trimming stripped 0 bases from V and 1 base from J, with 7 bases between. The CDR3 has 14 residues.

The chain carries TRBV29-1 and TRBJ1-3; D may be TRBD1 (6 bases). Germline V gene sequence: CDR1 SQVTM, CDR2 ANQGSEA. The CDR3 consists of 12 residues. The V gene lost 5 bases and the J gene lost 4 bases, with 9 bases spanning the gap. CDR3 region: CSVQGSGNTIYF. The CDR3 coding sequence is TGCAGCGTTCAGGGGTCCGGAAACACCATATATTTT.

This chain links TRBV9 with TRBJ2-7, with D tentatively TRBD1 (5 bases). The CDR3 covers 16 residues. V was cut by 7 bases and J by 1 base, with 21 bases left in between. Germline values: CDR1 SGDLS, CDR2 YYNGEE. CDR3 DNA sequence: TGTGCCAGCCTCCAGCCTGTGGGGCGGTCATCCTACGAGCAGTACTTC. Protein sequence: CASLQPVGRSSYEQYF.

The V gene is TRBV27, the J gene TRBJ1-5; possible D gene TRBD1, 6 bases. From germline, CDR1 is MNHEY and CDR2 SMNVEV (reference sequence). The CDR3 covers 22 residues. V was trimmed by 5 bases and J by 0 bases, leaving 32 bases between them. CDR3 nucleotides: TGTGCCAGCAGTCCTCGACAGGCACCGTTCGGTACCGGGGAATATAGCAATCAGCCCCAGCATTTT. Its translation: CASSPRQAPFGTGEYSNQPQHF.

This sequence joins TRBV6-5 and TRBJ2-7; 8 nucleotides align to TRBD2. This CDR3 is 16 amino acids long. CDR1 and CDR2 from the germline V gene are MNHEY and SVGAGI. The V and J ends lost 2 bases and 5 bases, in that order; junction bases with no gene match: 11. Written as DNA, the CDR3 is TGTGCCAGCAGTTACGGGACGGGAGGGCTTGGGAACGAGCAGTACTTC. Its translation: CASSYGTGGLGNEQYF.

On this clonotype itself: No DNA is shown, since the ends of the CDR3 on it are uncertain; the CDR3 is the one TCRdb lists. This chain joins TRBV20-1 and TRBJ2-7; no DNA check was done on the table's D call, TRBD2. CDR1 is DFQATT and CDR2 is SNEGSKA in the germline V gene (reference sequence). The CDR3 numbers 15 amino acids, ends counted. This CDR3 is CSAEVGGGSKYEQYF.

The chain uses TRBV2 and TRBJ2-3; 8 nucleotides line up with TRBD1. The trim removed 6 bases at V and 1 base at J, leaving 3 bases unmatched. This CDR3 is 14 amino acids long. The germline CDR1 and CDR2 sequences are SNHLY and FYNNEI. This chain's CDR3 is CASRQDRGTDTQYF. The CDR3 bases are TGTGCCAGCAGACAGGACAGGGGCACAGATACGCAGTATTTT.

The chain couples TRBV4-1 to TRBJ2-4; no clear D. The CDR3 is 14 amino acids. V lost 2 bases and J 0 bases, leaving 5 bases between the germline ends. CDR1 is MGHRA, CDR2 YSYEKL, per germline. Here the CDR3 DNA reads TGCGCCAGCAGCCAAACGGGAGCCAAAAACATTCAGTACTTC. Residues: CASSQTGAKNIQYF.

This clonotype showed up just once. This sequence joins TRBV20-1 and TRBJ2-3; 12 nucleotides agree with TRBD2. CDR3 length equals 14 residues. V was pared by 1 base and J by 5 bases, with 1 base of the junction left unmatched. Looked up from germline, CDR1 is DFQATT and CDR2 is SNEGSKA (reference sequence). The CDR3 DNA is TGCAGTGCTAGAGGGACTAGCGGGGTAGATACGCAGTATTTT. It translates to CSARGTSGVDTQYF.

The V and J genes are TRBV30 and TRBJ2-1; D not certain. The CDR3 sequence is 15 residues long. Germline CDR1 GTSNPN, CDR2 SVGIG (reference sequence). Deletions cut 2 bases from V and 3 bases from J, with 14 bases between. Written as DNA, the CDR3 is TGTGCCTGGAGTACCGAGCTCCTCCTCTACAATGAGCAGTTCTTC. It specifies CAWSTELLLYNEQFF.

V and J are TRBV28 and TRBJ2-7; 7 bases align to TRBD2. This CDR3 is 16 amino acids long. Looked up from germline, CDR1 is MDHEN and CDR2 is SYDVKM. Losses at the gene ends were 0 bases for V and 3 bases for J; bases not matched to a gene: 8. CDR3 nucleotide sequence: TGTGCCAGCAGTTTATGGTCTAGCGGTAAAAGCTACGAGCAGTACTTC. Translation: CASSLWSSGKSYEQYF.

The V gene is TRBV5-6, the J gene TRBJ2-7; perhaps TRBD2 as D (7 bases). The CDR3 extends over 14 amino acids. Looked up from germline, CDR1 is SGHDT and CDR2 is YYEEEE. V was shortened by 2 bases and J by 1 base, with 10 bases between the two germline ends. This CDR3 reads CASSFKGGSYEQYF. The CDR3 DNA reads as TGTGCCAGCAGCTTTAAGGGGGGGTCCTACGAGCAGTACTTC.

The chain has TRBV9 and TRBJ2-7; tentatively, D is TRBD1 or TRBD2 (5 bases each). Looked up from germline, CDR1 is SGDLS and CDR2 is YYNGEE. The CDR3 consists of 15 residues. The V end was cut by 4 bases, the J end by 3 bases, with 17 bases between. The CDR3 nucleotides read TGTGCCAGCAGCCCTCTACGGGACCCCGTCTACGAGCAGTACTTC. Translated: CASSPLRDPVYEQYF.